This TCR beta chain was recorded in a study of T cells in narcolepsy. Study at large: Enrolled donors included narcolepsy type 1 or type 2 patients and healthy controls.

Clones were read by immunoSEQ multiplex PCR, and TCRdb kept only the in-frame ones, dropping some. This sample has 27,000 or so clones, with around nine tenths found just once. Trimming took off 0 bases at V and 7 bases at J, with 10 bases between the two ends. The CDR3 runs 13 residues. CDR1 and CDR2 (germline): SGDLS, YYNGEE. Only one count was recorded for this clone. Sequenced sample: CD45RA- memory CD4+ T cells from PBMCs. This sequence joins TRBV9 and TRBJ1-1; D gene unclear. The clonotype originates from a human donor with narcolepsy. The CDR3 nucleotides read TGTGCCAGCAGCGTAGGGGTGGAACGTGAAGCTTTCTTT. Its translation is CASSVGVEREAFF.